Below, one TCR beta chain is given with its context. Antigen: not known. The sample comes from a study of type 1 regulatory T cells. The V segment lost 4 bases and the J segment 7 bases; nucleotides outside the gene matches: 1. The CDR3 length is 12 residues. In germline, CDR1 is SNHLY, CDR2 FYNNEI. Graft donor-derived T-allo10 cells were described as host-alloantigen-specific, anergic, and alloantigen-specifically suppressive. TCRdb redid the calling of the reads with MiXCR, one entry per CDR3 protein. The sample carries roughly 67,000 distinct CDR3 sequences, around 60% recorded once. V gene TRBV2 combines with J gene TRBJ2-1; 7 bases line up with TRBD1. The source of this sequence is a human donor in good health. The sequenced sample consisted of cultured T cells, either the whole culture or a sorted T cell fraction (not recorded which). Indicated subset: Tr1-enriched cell product generated in vitro against host alloantigens. The CDR3 nucleotides read TGTGCCAGCAGTGTGACAGGGAATGAGCAGTTCTTC. Residues: CASSVTGNEQFF.